This T cell receptor (beta chain) was identified during a study of blood T cells in healthy people across ages. Through a sample-barcoded 5' primer and a J-beta primer mix, a second PCR was run for roughly 6 to 12 cycles. Each cDNA molecule was tagged by a template-switch adaptor with 12 random nucleotides. TCRdb re-derived calls from the 5' RACE reads in MiXCR, one entry per CDR3 protein. The sample comprises more than 500,000 distinct CDR3 sequences, approximately 30% of which are singletons, and less than 20% rests with the top ten. This clonotype has a handful of counts. The CDR3 runs 15 residues. The germline V gene encodes CDR1 MNHEY and CDR2 SVGAGI.

The sequencing sample was made of blood. The chain carries TRBV6-5 and TRBJ2-5, with D perhaps matching TRBD1 (5 bases). The DNA end is more similar to TRBJ2-7, so the J call may be wrong. The sequence came from a woman between 65 and 79 years old in good health. DNA of the CDR3: TGTGCCAGCAGTTATAAGCAGGGTAGCTCCTACGAGCAGTACTTC. This encodes CASSYKQGSSYEQYF.